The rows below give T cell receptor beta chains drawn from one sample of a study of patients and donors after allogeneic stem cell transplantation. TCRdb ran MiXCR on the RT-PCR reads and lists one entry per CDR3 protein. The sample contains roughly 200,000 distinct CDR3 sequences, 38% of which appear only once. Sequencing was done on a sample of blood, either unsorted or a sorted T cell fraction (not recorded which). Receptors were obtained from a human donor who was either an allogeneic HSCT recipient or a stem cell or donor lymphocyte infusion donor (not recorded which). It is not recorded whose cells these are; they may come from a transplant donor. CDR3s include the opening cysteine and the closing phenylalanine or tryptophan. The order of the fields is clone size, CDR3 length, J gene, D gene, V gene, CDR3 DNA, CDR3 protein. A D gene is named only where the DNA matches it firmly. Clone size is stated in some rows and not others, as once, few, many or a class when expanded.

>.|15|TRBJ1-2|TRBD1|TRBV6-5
TGTGCCAGCAGGACAGGGGGCACGAGTTACTATGGCTACACCTTC
CASRTGGTSYYGYTF
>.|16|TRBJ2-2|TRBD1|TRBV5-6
TGTGCCAGCAGCTTCCGGACAGGGGATCGGACCGGGGAGCTGTTTTTT
CASSFRTGDRTGELFF
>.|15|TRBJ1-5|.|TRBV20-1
TGCAGTGCTAGATCGCCCAAGTGGAGCAATCAGCCCCAGCATTTT
CSARSPKWSNQPQHF
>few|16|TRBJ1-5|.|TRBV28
TGTGCCAGCAGTTCACCCATCGGGGTAGTCAATCAGCCCCAGCATTTT
CASSSPIGVVNQPQHF
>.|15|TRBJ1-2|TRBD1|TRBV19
TGTGCCAGTAGTCCCCGGGACAGGGGGCGAGATGGCTACACCTTC
CASSPRDRGRDGYTF
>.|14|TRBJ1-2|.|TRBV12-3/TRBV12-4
TGTGCCAGCAGTTTGAGTGTTACTAACTATGGCTACACCTTC
CASSLSVTNYGYTF
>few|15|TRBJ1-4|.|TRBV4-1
TGCGCCAGCAGCCAAGGAGGATCGATGTCAGGAAAACTGTTTTTT
CASSQGGSMSGKLFF
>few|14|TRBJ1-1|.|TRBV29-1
TGCAGCGTTCGACTCCCGTCCTCGAACACTGAAGCTTTCTTT
CSVRLPSSNTEAFF
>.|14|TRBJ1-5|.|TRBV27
TGTGCCAGCAGTTTGGGACACCACCAGCGGCCCCAGCATTTT
CASSLGHHQRPQHF
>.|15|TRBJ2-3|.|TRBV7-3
TGTGCCAGCAGCCCCGGGACTCCCCGCACAGATACGCAGTATTTT
CASSPGTPRTDTQYF